This T cell receptor beta chain comes out of a study of T cells after posttransplantation cyclophosphamide. The naive gate required viable CD3+CD4+ or CD3+CD8+ cells with CCR7+CD45RA+CD45RO-CD95-CD27+CD28+ phenotype. The study's findings and limits: Skin or GI-infiltrating T cells shared few TRB sequences with blood. Recipient CMV seropositivity and CMV reactivation strongly tracked TRB clonality.

The V gene lost 4 bases and the J gene lost 4 bases, with 18 bases spanning the gap. The germline V gene has CDR1 LGHNA and CDR2 YSLEER. The CDR3 length is 16 residues. To note about this clone: Its antigen is unknown.

Produced via immunoSEQ multiplex PCR; TCRdb's table is partial and in-frame only. The sample includes more than 30,000 clones, around 90% of them seen just once. This rearrangement joins TRBV4-3 to TRBJ2-3, with a possible D match to TRBD2 (6 bases). The source of this sequence is an older woman in good health, CMV-negative, and a related stem cell transplant donor. Specimen: naive CD4+ T cells sorted from PBMCs. CDR3 in amino acids: CASSPRPLASPDTQYF. The CDR3 DNA reads TGCGCCAGCAGCCCCCGACCTCTAGCGTCCCCAGATACGCAGTATTTT.